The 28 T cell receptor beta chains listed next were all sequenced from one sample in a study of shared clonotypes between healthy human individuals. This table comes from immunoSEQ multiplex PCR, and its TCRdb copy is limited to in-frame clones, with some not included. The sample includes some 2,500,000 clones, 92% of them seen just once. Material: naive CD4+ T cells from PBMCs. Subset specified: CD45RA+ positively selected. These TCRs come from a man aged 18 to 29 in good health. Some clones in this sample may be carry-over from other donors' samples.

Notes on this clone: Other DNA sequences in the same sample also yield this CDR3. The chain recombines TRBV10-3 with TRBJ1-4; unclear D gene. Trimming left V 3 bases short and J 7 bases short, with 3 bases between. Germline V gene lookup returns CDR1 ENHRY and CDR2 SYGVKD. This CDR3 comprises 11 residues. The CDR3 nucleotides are TGTGCCATCAGTGATCGTGAAAAACTGTTTTTT. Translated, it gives CAISDREKLFF.

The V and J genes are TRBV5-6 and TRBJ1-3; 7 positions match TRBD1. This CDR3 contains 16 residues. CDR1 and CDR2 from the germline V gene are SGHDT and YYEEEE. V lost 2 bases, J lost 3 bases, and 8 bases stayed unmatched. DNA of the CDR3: TGTGCCAGCAGCTTAGTAGGAGGGGGCTTTGGAAACACCATATATTTT. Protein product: CASSLVGGGFGNTIYF.

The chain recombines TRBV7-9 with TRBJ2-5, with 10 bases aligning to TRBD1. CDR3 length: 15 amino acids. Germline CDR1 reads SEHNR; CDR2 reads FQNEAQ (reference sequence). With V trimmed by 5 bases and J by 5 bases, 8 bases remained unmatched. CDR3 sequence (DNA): TGTGCCAGCAGCCGACCCGGACAGGGGGGCGAGACCCAGTACTTC. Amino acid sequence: CASSRPGQGGETQYF.

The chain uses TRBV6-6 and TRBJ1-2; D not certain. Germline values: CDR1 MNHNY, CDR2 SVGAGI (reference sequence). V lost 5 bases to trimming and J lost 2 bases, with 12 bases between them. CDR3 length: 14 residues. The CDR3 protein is CASSPGGRNYGYTF. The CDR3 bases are TGTGCCAGCAGTCCCGGAGGGCGAAACTATGGCTACACCTTC.

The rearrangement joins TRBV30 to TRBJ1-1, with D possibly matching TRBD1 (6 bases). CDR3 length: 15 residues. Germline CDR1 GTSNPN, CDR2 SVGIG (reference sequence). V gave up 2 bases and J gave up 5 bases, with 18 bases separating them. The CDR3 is CAWSPRGQSMTEAFF. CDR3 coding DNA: TGTGCCTGGAGTCCCCGGGGGCAGAGTATGACTGAAGCTTTCTTT.

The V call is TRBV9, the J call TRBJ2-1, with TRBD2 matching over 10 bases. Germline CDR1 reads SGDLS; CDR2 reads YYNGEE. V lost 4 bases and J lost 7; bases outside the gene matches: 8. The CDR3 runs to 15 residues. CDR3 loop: CASSLRTSGVNEQFF. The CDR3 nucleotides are TGTGCCAGCAGCTTGAGGACTAGCGGAGTTAATGAGCAGTTCTTC.

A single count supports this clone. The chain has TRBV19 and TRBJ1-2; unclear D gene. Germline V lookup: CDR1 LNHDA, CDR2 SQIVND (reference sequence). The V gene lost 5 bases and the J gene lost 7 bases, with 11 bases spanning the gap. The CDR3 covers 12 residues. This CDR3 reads CASSVGVGGYTF. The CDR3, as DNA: TGTGCCAGTAGTGTCGGGGTCGGTGGCTACACCTTC.

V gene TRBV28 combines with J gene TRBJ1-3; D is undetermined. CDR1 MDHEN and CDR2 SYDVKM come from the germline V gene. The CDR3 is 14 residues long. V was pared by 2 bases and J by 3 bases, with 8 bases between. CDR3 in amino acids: CASSLGVVGNTIYF. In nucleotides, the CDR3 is TGTGCCAGCAGTTTAGGGGTGGTTGGAAACACCATATATTTT.

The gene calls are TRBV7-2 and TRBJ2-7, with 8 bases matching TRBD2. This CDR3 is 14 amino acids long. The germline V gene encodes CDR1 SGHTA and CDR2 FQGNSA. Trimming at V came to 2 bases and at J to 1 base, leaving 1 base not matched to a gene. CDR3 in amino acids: CASSLREGSYEQYF. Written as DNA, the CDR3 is TGTGCCAGCAGCTTACGGGAGGGTTCCTACGAGCAGTACTTC.

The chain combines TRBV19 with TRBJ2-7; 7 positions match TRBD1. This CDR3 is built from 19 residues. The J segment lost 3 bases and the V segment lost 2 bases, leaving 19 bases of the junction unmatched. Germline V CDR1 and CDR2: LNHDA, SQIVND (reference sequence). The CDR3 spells CASSIRADRVNTIGYEQYF. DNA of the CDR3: TGTGCCAGTAGTATAAGGGCCGACAGGGTGAACACCATAGGCTACGAGCAGTACTTC.

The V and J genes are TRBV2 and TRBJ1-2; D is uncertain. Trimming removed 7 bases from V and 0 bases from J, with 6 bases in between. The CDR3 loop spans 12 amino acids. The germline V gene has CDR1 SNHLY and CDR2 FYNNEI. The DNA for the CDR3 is TGTGCCAGCACGGCGGCTAACTATGGCTACACCTTC. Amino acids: CASTAANYGYTF.

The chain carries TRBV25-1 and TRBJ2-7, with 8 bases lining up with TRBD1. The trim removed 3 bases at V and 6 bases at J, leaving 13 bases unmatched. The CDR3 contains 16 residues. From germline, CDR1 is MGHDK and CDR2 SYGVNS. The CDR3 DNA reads TGTGCCAGCAGTGACTCCCGCCAGGGACAGGTAGCCGAGCAGTACTTC. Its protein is CASSDSRQGQVAEQYF.

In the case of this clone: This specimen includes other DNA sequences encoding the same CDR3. CDR3 sequence: CATSRDRGSYNEQFF. The DNA of the CDR3 is TGTGCCACCAGCCGCGACAGGGGATCCTACAATGAGCAGTTCTTC. The chain links TRBV15 to TRBJ2-1; 8 bases fit TRBD1. This CDR3 has 15 residues. Germline V gives CDR1 LNHNV, CDR2 YYDKDF (reference sequence). V trimming: 5 bases; J trimming: 1 base; junction bases outside the gene matches: 4.

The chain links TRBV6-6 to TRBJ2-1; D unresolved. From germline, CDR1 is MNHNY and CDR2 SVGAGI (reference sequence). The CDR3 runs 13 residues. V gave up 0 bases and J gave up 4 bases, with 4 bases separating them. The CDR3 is CASSYSFYNEQFF. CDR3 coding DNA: TGTGCCAGCAGTTACTCATTTTACAATGAGCAGTTCTTC.

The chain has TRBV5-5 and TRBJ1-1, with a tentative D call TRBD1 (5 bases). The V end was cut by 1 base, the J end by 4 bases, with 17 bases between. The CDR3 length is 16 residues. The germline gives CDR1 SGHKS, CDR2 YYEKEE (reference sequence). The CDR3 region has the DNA TGTGCCAGCAGCTTGTTAACCCCCCAGGGTACCACTGAAGCTTTCTTT. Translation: CASSLLTPQGTTEAFF.

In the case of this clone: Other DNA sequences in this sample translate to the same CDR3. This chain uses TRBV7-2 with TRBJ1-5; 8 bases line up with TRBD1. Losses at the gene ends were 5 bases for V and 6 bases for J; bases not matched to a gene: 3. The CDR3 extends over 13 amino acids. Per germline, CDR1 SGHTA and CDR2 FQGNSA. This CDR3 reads CASSLDRVQPQHF. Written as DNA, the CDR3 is TGTGCCAGCAGCCTGGACAGGGTTCAGCCCCAGCATTTT.

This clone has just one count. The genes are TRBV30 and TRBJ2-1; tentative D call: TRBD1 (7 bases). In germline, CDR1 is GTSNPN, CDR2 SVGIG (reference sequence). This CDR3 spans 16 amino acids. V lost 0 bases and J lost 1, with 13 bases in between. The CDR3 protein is CAWSVNRGGSYNEQFF. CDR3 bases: TGTGCCTGGAGTGTAAACAGGGGAGGATCCTACAATGAGCAGTTCTTC. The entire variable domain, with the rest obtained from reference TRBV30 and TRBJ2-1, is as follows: SQTIHQWPATLVQPVGSPLSLECTVEGTSNPNLYWYRQAAGRGLQLLFYSVGIGQISSEVPQNLSASRPQDRQFILSSKKLLLSDSGFYLCAWSVNRGGSYNEQFFGPGTRLTVL.

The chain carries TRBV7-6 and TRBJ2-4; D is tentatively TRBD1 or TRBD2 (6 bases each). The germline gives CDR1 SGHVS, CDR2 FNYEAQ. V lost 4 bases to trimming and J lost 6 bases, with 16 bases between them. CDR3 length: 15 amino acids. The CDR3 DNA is TGTGCCAGCAGCTCCCGGAGCGGAGGGGGAAACATTCAGTACTTC. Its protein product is CASSSRSGGGNIQYF.

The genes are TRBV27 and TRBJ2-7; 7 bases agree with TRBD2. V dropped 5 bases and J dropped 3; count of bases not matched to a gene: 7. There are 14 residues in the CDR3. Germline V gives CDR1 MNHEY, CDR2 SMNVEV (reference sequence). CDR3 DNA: TGTGCCAGCAGTCCACGCACTAGCGACTACGAGCAGTACTTC. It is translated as CASSPRTSDYEQYF.

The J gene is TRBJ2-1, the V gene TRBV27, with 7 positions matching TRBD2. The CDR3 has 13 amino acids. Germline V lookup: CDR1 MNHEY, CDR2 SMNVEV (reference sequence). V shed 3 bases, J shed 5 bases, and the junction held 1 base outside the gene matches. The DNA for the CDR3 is TGTGCCAGCAGTTTGCTAGCGGACAATGAGCAGTTCTTC. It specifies CASSLLADNEQFF.

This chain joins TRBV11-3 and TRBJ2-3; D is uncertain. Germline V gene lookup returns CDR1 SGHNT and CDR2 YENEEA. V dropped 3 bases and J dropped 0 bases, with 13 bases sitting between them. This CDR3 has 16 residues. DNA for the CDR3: TGTGCCAGCAGCTTGGGCGGTTCACCTAGCACAGATACGCAGTATTTT. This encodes CASSLGGSPSTDTQYF.

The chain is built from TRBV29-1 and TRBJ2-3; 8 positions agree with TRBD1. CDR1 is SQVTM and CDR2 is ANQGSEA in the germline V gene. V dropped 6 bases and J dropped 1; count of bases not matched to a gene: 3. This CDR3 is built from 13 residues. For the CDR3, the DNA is TGCAGCGTGGCGGGACAGGGCACAGATACGCAGTATTTT. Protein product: CSVAGQGTDTQYF.

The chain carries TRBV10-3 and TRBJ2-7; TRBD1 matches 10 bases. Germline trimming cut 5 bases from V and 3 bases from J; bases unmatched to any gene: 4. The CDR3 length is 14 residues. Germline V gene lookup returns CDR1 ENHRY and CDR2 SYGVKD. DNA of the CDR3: TGTGCCATCAGTATCGGGACAGGGGACTACGAGCAGTACTTC. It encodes CAISIGTGDYEQYF.

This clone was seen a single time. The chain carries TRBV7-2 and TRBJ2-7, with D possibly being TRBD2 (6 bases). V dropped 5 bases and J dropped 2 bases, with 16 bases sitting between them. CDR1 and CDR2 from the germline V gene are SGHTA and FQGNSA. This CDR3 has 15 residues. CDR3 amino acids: CASSPAPSVPYEQYF. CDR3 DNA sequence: TGTGCCAGCAGCCCTGCCCCTAGCGTCCCCTACGAGCAGTACTTC.

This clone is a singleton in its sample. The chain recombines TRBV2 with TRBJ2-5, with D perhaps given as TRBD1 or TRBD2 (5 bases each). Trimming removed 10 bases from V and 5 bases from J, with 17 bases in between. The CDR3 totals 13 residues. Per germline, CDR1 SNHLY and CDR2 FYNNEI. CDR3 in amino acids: CAMHYLWGETQYF. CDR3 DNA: TGTGCCATGCACTACCTCTGGGGGGAGACCCAGTACTTC.

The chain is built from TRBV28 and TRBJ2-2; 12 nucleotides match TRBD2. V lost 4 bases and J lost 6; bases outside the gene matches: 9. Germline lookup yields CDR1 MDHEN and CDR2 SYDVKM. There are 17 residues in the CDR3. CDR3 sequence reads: CASSSTGTSGFAGELFF. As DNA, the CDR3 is TGTGCCAGCAGTTCAACCGGGACTAGCGGGTTCGCCGGGGAGCTGTTTTTT.

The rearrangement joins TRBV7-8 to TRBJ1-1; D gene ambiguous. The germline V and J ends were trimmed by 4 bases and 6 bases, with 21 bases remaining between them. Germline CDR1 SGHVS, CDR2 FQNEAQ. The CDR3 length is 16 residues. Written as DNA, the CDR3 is TGTGCCAGCAGCTCCCTAAACTCCGGCCCGTGGGCTGAAGCTTTCTTT. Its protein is CASSSLNSGPWAEAFF.

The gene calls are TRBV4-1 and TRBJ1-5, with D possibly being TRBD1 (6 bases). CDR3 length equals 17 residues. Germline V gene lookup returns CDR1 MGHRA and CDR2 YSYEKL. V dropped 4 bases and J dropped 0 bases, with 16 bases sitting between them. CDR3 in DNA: TGCGCCAGCAGCCGGGTGACAGGTCTGTATAGCAATCAGCCCCAGCATTTT. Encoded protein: CASSRVTGLYSNQPQHF.